This T cell receptor beta chain was recorded in a study of T cells expressing NK-cell markers. Study in general: Seropositivity for HCMV was found in most of the eight sequenced donors, with one seronegative. Study observations and caveats: One observes that, in a handful of donors, these clonotypes were also the leading ones within the CD3+CD56-NKG2C+ fraction. NKG2C+ dominant clonotype frequencies in six donors were roughly 1.0-7.0% of CD8+ T cells.

TCRdb processed the 5' RACE reads again and assigns one entry to each CDR3 protein, with no DNA. In all, the sample yields about 460,000 distinct CDR3 sequences. On this clonotype itself: Its target is not known.

The length of the CDR3 is 12 residues. The V gene is TRBV12-3 or TRBV12-4, the J gene TRBJ2-4; TCRdb reports TRBD1, a call that lacks DNA to check it against. The sequencing input was blood T cells: a sorted CD56 or NKG2C T cell subset, CD4+ or CD8+ T cells, or bulk PBMC T cells (not recorded which). The source is a woman aged 45-60 years in good health. The CDR3 reads CASSAGTTIQYF.